These 28 T cell receptor beta chains were sequenced from one sample in a study of human T cells and chemical hapten exposure. Described time point: patch test 2, 6 weeks after DPC sensitization. Treatment reported: therapeutic diphenylcyclopropenone sensitization with weekly scalp DPC. TCRdb independently ran MiXCR on the RACE reads; one entry per CDR3 protein. The table includes some 350,000 distinct CDR3 sequences, about 6% detected once. Sequenced material: whole blood, taken in connection with sensitization to the hapten diphenylcyclopropenone (DPC). The receptors here all came from a young woman with alopecia areata. Some clones in this sample may be carry-over from other donors' samples.

This clonotype was recorded many times. The chain carries TRBV7-6 and TRBJ1-1; D gene ambiguous. CDR3 length: 14 residues. Germline V gene data show CDR1 as SGHVS and CDR2 as FNYEAQ. V was pared by 1 base and J by 2 bases, with 8 bases between. CDR3 amino acids: CASSLGEGNTEAFF. DNA of the CDR3: TGTGCCAGCAGCTTAGGTGAGGGAAACACTGAAGCTTTCTTT.

V is TRBV7-8 and J is TRBJ2-3; D might be TRBD1 or TRBD2, each matching 6 bases. The V and J ends lost 5 bases and 6 bases respectively, with 18 bases between them. Germline V CDR1 and CDR2: SGHVS, FQNEAQ. The CDR3 sequence is 15 residues long. CDR3: CASSRTILGGDTQYF. The CDR3 coding sequence is TGTGCCAGCAGCCGGACGATACTAGGGGGGGATACGCAGTATTTT. Full variable domain (remainder filled in from reference TRBV7-8 and TRBJ2-3): GAGVSQSPRYKVAKRGQDVALRCDPISGHVSLFWYQQALGQGPEFLTYFQNEAQLDKSGLPSDRFFAERPEGSVSTLKIQRTQQEDSAVYLCASSRTILGGDTQYFGPGTRLTVL.

This clonotype came up many times. The chain carries TRBV29-1 and TRBJ1-1, with a weak D call TRBD1 (6 bases). The CDR3 is made up of 15 amino acids. The V and J ends lost 2 bases and 3 bases respectively, with 16 bases between them. The germline CDR1 and CDR2 sequences are SQVTM and ANQGSEA. The CDR3 region has the DNA TGCAGCGTTGAAAGGAGGGGGGGAAGGGACACTGAAGCTTTCTTT. Its protein is CSVERRGGRDTEAFF.

This clonotype has at least ten counts. The rearrangement links TRBV7-9 to TRBJ2-3, with unresolved D. Germline loops: CDR1 SEHNR, CDR2 FQNEAQ (reference sequence). The CDR3 runs to 15 residues. Trimming took off 5 bases at V and 0 bases at J, with 12 bases between the two ends. CDR3 loop: CASSPGRLSTDTQYF. Here the CDR3 DNA reads TGTGCCAGCAGCCCCGGCAGGCTGAGCACAGATACGCAGTATTTT.

The chain carries TRBV12-3 or TRBV12-4 and TRBJ2-1; D is ambiguous. This CDR3 region has 16 residues. Trimming removed 1 base at V and 0 bases at J, with 10 bases between. The CDR3 region is CASSLEAAGSYNEQFF. CDR3 bases: TGTGCCAGCAGTTTAGAGGCCGCAGGCTCCTACAATGAGCAGTTCTTC.

The rearrangement uses TRBV29-1 and TRBJ2-1; D perhaps matches TRBD2 (5 bases). The germline CDR1 and CDR2 sequences are SQVTM and ANQGSEA. This CDR3 spans 13 amino acids. Trimming took 0 bases from V and 10 from J, leaving 13 bases between them. This CDR3 reads CSVEDGLDPEQFF. The CDR3 DNA sequence: TGCAGCGTTGAAGACGGACTGGATCCGGAGCAGTTCTTC.

This clonotype came up a few times. The chain has TRBV6-6 and TRBJ2-3, with D possibly TRBD1 on 5 matching bases. Germline V CDR1 and CDR2: MNHNY, SVGAGI (reference sequence). The CDR3 runs 14 residues. V was cut by 5 bases and J by 2 bases, with 11 bases left in between. CDR3 sequence: CASSVLGVTDTQYF. CDR3 bases: TGTGCCAGCAGTGTCCTAGGGGTCACAGATACGCAGTATTTT.

This clonotype has only a few counts. DNA for the CDR3: TGTGCCAGCAGCTTAGATCAGGGGAGCAATCAGCCCCAGCATTTT. Its protein product is CASSLDQGSNQPQHF. The rearrangement links TRBV7-2 to TRBJ1-5; D possibly corresponds to TRBD1 (6 bases). Trimming left V 1 base short and J 1 base short, with 8 bases between. This CDR3 is 15 amino acids long. The germline gives CDR1 SGHTA, CDR2 FQGNSA.

This clonotype was counted between two and nine times. The gene calls are TRBV5-1 and TRBJ1-5; possible D gene TRBD1, 5 bases. Germline V gene data show CDR1 as SGHRS and CDR2 as YFSETQ. The CDR3 covers 15 residues. Between the trimmed V and J ends, which lost 5 bases and 3 bases, there was a span of 15 bases. CDR3 coding DNA: TGCGCCAGCAGGAGGGACTCCATCGCCAATCAGCCCCAGCATTTT. It encodes CASRRDSIANQPQHF.

This clonotype was seen ten or more times. The DNA for the CDR3 is TGTGCCAGCAGTTTATCGCAGGGGATCACTGAAGCTTTCTTT. Translated: CASSLSQGITEAFF. The chain links TRBV27 to TRBJ1-1; possible D gene TRBD1, 6 bases. Germline-derived CDR1 and CDR2 are MNHEY and SMNVEV (reference sequence). This CDR3 is built from 14 residues. The V and J ends lost 0 bases and 4 bases respectively, with 9 bases between them.

This clonotype turned up a few times. Written as DNA, the CDR3 is TGTGCCAGCAGTTACGGCAGATTAAATGAAAAACTGTTTTTT. It specifies CASSYGRLNEKLFF. J is TRBJ1-4 and V is TRBV6-2 or TRBV6-3, with no clear D. Germline V gene sequence: CDR1 MNHEY, CDR2 SVGEGT. There are 14 residues in the CDR3. The germline V and J ends were trimmed by 2 bases and 5 bases, with 9 bases remaining between them.

The rearrangement links TRBV5-1 to TRBJ1-1; unclear D gene. With 2 bases removed from V and 3 bases from J, the gap between germline ends came to 8 bases. CDR1 and CDR2 (germline): SGHRS, YFSETQ. This CDR3 region has 13 residues. The CDR3 loop reads CASSLMGDTEAFF. CDR3 DNA sequence: TGCGCCAGCAGCTTAATGGGTGACACTGAAGCTTTCTTT.

This clonotype was seen ten or more times. This chain uses TRBV29-1 with TRBJ1-6; 7 nucleotides line up with TRBD1. The CDR3 is 13 amino acids. Trimming removed 7 bases from V and 7 bases from J; junction bases left unmatched: 7. The V gene's germline CDR1 is SQVTM and CDR2 ANQGSEA. The CDR3 region has the DNA TGCAGCGCCCGGACAGGAGAAAATTCACCCCTCCACTTT. Amino acid sequence: CSARTGENSPLHF.

At least ten counts were recorded for this clonotype. V usage is TRBV7-2 and J usage is TRBJ1-1; a possible D gene is TRBD1 (5 bases). Between the trimmed V and J ends, which lost 0 bases and 5 bases, there was a span of 10 bases. The CDR3 contains 14 residues. Germline values: CDR1 SGHTA, CDR2 FQGNSA. In DNA form, the CDR3 reads TGTGCCAGCAGCTTAGCTGGGGACGGAACTGAAGCTTTCTTT. Its translation is CASSLAGDGTEAFF. The variable domain in full, completed from reference TRBV7-2 and TRBJ1-1, reads GAGVSQSPSNKVTEKGKDVELRCDPISGHTALYWYRQSLGQGLEFLIYFQGNSAPDKSGLPSDRFSAERTGGSVSTLTIQRTQQEDSAVYLCASSLAGDGTEAFFGQGTRLTVV.

This clonotype has at least ten counts. V usage is TRBV6-4 and J usage is TRBJ1-6; D not resolved. The V and J ends lost 6 bases and 7 bases respectively, with 10 bases between them. The CDR3 length is 13 residues. The germline V gene has CDR1 MRHNA and CDR2 SNTAGT. The CDR3 loop is CASSLRTNSPLHF. As DNA, the CDR3 is TGTGCCAGCAGCCTACGGACGAATTCACCCCTCCACTTT.

The table lists this clonotype with a few counts. V is TRBV6-1 and J is TRBJ2-7; perhaps TRBD1 as D (5 bases). This CDR3 has 15 residues. The V end lost 4 bases, the J end lost 0 bases, and 13 bases lay between the germline ends. From germline, CDR1 is MNHNS and CDR2 SASEGT. The CDR3 nucleotides read TGTGCCAGCAGTGGACAGCCGATACACTCCTACGAGCAGTACTTC. Its translation: CASSGQPIHSYEQYF.

This chain links TRBV6-5 with TRBJ2-5; the D call may be TRBD1 or TRBD2 (5 bases each). Germline values: CDR1 MNHEY, CDR2 SVGAGI. This CDR3 region has 15 residues. Between the trimmed V and J ends, which lost 6 bases and 1 base, there was a span of 15 bases. CDR3 bases: TGTGCCAGCAGCCCCGGGGCCGGGGCCCAAGAGACCCAGTACTTC. Translated, it gives CASSPGAGAQETQYF.

This clonotype showed up many times. The rearrangement joins TRBV24-1 to TRBJ2-1; D possibly corresponds to TRBD2 (6 bases). The CDR3 loop spans 14 amino acids. V was cut by 9 bases and J by 5 bases, with 16 bases left in between. Germline lookup yields CDR1 KGHDR and CDR2 SFDVKD. Here the CDR3 DNA reads TGTGCCACCGGACGGGGGATGATTGACAATGAGCAGTTCTTC. Protein: CATGRGMIDNEQFF.

This clonotype was picked up a small number of times. The V gene is TRBV18, the J gene TRBJ2-1; D possibly corresponds to TRBD2 (6 bases). CDR3 size: 13 residues. From germline, CDR1 is KGHSH and CDR2 LQKENI. Trimming left V 1 base short and J 5 bases short, with 6 bases between. Here the CDR3 DNA reads TGTGCCAGCTCACCACGCGGGGACAATGAGCAGTTCTTC. Residues: CASSPRGDNEQFF.

This clonotype was picked up many times. This chain links TRBV11-2 with TRBJ2-5, with D possibly TRBD2 on 6 matching bases. CDR1 and CDR2 from the germline V gene are SGHAT and FQNNGV. The V gene lost 2 bases and the J gene lost 4 bases, with 8 bases spanning the gap. This CDR3 is built from 13 residues. CDR3 nucleotide sequence: TGTGCCAGCAGCTTAAACGGGAGAGAGACCCAGTACTTC. This codes for CASSLNGRETQYF.

The sample holds many counts of this clonotype. V and J are TRBV6-2 or TRBV6-3 and TRBJ2-3, with no clear D. V shed 6 bases and J shed 2 bases, with 9 bases lying between them. The germline CDR1 and CDR2 sequences are MNHEY and SVGEGT. The CDR3 covers 13 residues. The DNA of the CDR3 is TGTGCCAGCAGCCATTCCAACACAGATACGCAGTATTTT. This encodes CASSHSNTDTQYF.

The chain is built from TRBV10-3 and TRBJ2-7; perhaps TRBD1 as D (6 bases). This CDR3 has 14 amino acids. Germline V gene lookup returns CDR1 ENHRY and CDR2 SYGVKD. Trimming pared 5 bases from V and 2 bases from J, leaving 13 bases between. CDR3 region: CAISFGTTAYEQYF. CDR3 DNA: TGTGCCATCAGTTTCGGGACAACAGCCTACGAGCAGTACTTC.

The sample holds many counts of this clonotype. V gene TRBV18 combines with J gene TRBJ1-6, with D maybe TRBD1 (5 bases). The germline V gene encodes CDR1 KGHSH and CDR2 LQKENI. The CDR3 has 15 amino acids. The V gene lost 1 base and the J gene lost 8 bases, with 12 bases spanning the gap. For the CDR3, the DNA is TGTGCCAGCTCACCACGAGCAGGGACTGATTCACCCCTCCACTTT. Translating it yields CASSPRAGTDSPLHF.

There are many counts of this clonotype. This chain connects TRBV7-9 to TRBJ1-1; D may be TRBD1 (5 bases). The CDR3 extends over 15 amino acids. Germline values: CDR1 SEHNR, CDR2 FQNEAQ (reference sequence). The V end lost 4 bases, the J end lost 2 bases, and 14 bases lay between the germline ends. The DNA for the CDR3 is TGTGCCAGCAGCTCATGGGTCGGGGGAAACACTGAAGCTTTCTTT. Protein: CASSSWVGGNTEAFF.

The chain carries TRBV12-3 or TRBV12-4 and TRBJ2-7; 8 nucleotides align to TRBD2. This CDR3 is built from 15 residues. V gave up 2 bases and J gave up 2 bases; unmatched junction bases: 5. CDR3 loop: CASSLLAGGPYEQYF. In DNA form, the CDR3 reads TGTGCCAGCAGTTTACTGGCGGGGGGACCCTACGAGCAGTACTTC.

This clonotype has at least ten counts. The rearrangement links TRBV6-5 to TRBJ2-2; a possible D gene is TRBD1 (6 bases). CDR3 length equals 17 residues. V gave up 0 bases and J gave up 4 bases, with 15 bases separating them. In germline, CDR1 is MNHEY, CDR2 SVGAGI. The CDR3 coding sequence is TGTGCCAGCAGTTACTCCGAACCGGGACACCTCACCGGGGAGCTGTTTTTT. Translating gives CASSYSEPGHLTGELFF.

The chain links TRBV13 to TRBJ1-3; a possible D gene is TRBD1 (5 bases). V lost 2 bases and J 7 bases, leaving 12 bases between the germline ends. The germline V gene encodes CDR1 PRHDT and CDR2 FYEKMQ (reference sequence). The CDR3 sequence is 14 residues long. The CDR3, as DNA: TGTGCCAGCAGCTTAAACGCAGGGACGAACACCATATATTTT. It encodes CASSLNAGTNTIYF.

In this sample, this clonotype turned up a few times. The chain links TRBV5-6 to TRBJ2-3; D is undetermined. Trimming removed 3 bases from V and 1 base from J, with 12 bases in between. In germline, CDR1 is SGHDT, CDR2 YYEEEE. The CDR3 is 15 amino acids. CDR3 amino acids: CASSYTAKGTDTQYF. The DNA of the CDR3 is TGTGCCAGCAGCTATACAGCAAAGGGCACAGATACGCAGTATTTT. The variable domain in full, with the rest retrieved from reference TRBV5-6 and TRBJ2-3, is DAGVTQSPTHLIKTRGQQVTLRCSPKSGHDTVSWYQQALGQGPQFIFQYYEEEERQRGNFPDRFSGHQFPNYSSELNVNALLLGDSALYLCASSYTAKGTDTQYFGPGTRLTVL.